The clone carrying this TCR beta chain was seen a single time. This sample stems from a study of cytomegalovirus exposure and HLA in healthy donors. PCR employed 60 Vbeta and 13 Jbeta primers. Data came from immunoSEQ multiplex PCR; TCRdb stores just in-frame clones and leaves some out. The table has around 150,000 clones, 70% to 90% seen once. Germline-derived CDR1 and CDR2 are SGHAT and FQNNGV. This CDR3 is built from 17 residues. Trimming cost V 1 base and J 5 bases; bases outside gene matches: 13. The source of this sequence is a man younger than 30 in good health and CMV-seropositive. J is TRBJ1-2 and V is TRBV11-2, with 7 bases fitting TRBD1. Sequencing used PBMCs. The DNA for the CDR3 is TGTGCCAGCAGCTTAGGCCAGGGGGAACGACTCCCGTATGGCTACACCTTC. Encoded protein: CASSLGQGERLPYGYTF.